This passage covers 20 T cell receptor beta chains from one sample sequenced in a study of blood T cell repertoires in COVID-19. Libraries were prepared by immunoSEQ multiplex PCR; TCRdb keeps only in-frame clonotypes and omits some of them. This repertoire shows some 200,000 clones, about four fifths found once; its top ten account for more than 9%. Source material: peripheral blood. Receptors originate from a woman older than 75 with acute or convalescent COVID-19.

The chain employs TRBV7-3 and TRBJ2-3, with D maybe TRBD2 (6 bases). This CDR3 has 14 amino acids. Germline V gene data show CDR1 as SGHTA and CDR2 as FQGTGA. Trimming removed 4 bases from V and 3 bases from J, with 11 bases in between. The CDR3 sequence is CASSSSGLTDTQYF. The CDR3 region has the DNA TGTGCCAGCAGCTCGTCGGGACTGACAGATACGCAGTATTTT.

The rearrangement links TRBV5-4 to TRBJ2-5; 7 positions agree with TRBD1. The CDR3 is made up of 15 amino acids. CDR1 is SGHNT and CDR2 is YYREEE in the germline V gene (reference sequence). J gave up 1 base and V 0 bases, and 3 bases lay outside the gene matches. For the CDR3, the DNA is TGTGCCAGCAGCTTGGAACAGGGGATCCAAGAGACCCAGTACTTC. Its translation: CASSLEQGIQETQYF. Using reference TRBV5-4 and TRBJ2-5 for the parts outside the CDR3, the full variable domain is ETGVTQSPTHLIKTRGQQVTLRCSSQSGHNTVSWYQQALGQGPQFIFQYYREEENGRGNFPPRFSGLQFPNYSSELNVNALELDDSALYLCASSLEQGIQETQYFGPGTRLLVL.

The chain is built from TRBV27 and TRBJ1-2, with TRBD1 as a possible D gene (5 bases). Germline CDR1 MNHEY, CDR2 SMNVEV (reference sequence). Trimming removed 5 bases from V and 5 bases from J, with 12 bases in between. The CDR3 spans 13 residues. CDR3 residues: CASSGGSNYGYTF. Written as DNA, the CDR3 is TGTGCCAGCAGTGGGGGGAGTAATTATGGCTACACCTTC.

The chain couples TRBV6-4 to TRBJ2-7; possibly TRBD1 for D (5 bases). This CDR3 spans 13 amino acids. The germline V and J ends were trimmed by 3 bases and 6 bases, with 12 bases remaining between them. The germline gives CDR1 MRHNA, CDR2 SNTAGT. The CDR3 DNA reads as TGTGCCAGCAGTGAAGGGGTAGCCTCCGAGCAGTACTTC. Its translation is CASSEGVASEQYF.

CDR3 region: CASSRSRGAGNTIYF. The CDR3 region has the DNA TGCGCCAGCAGCCGTAGCAGAGGCGCTGGAAACACCATATATTTT. J is TRBJ1-3 and V is TRBV4-3, with no clear D. V shed 4 bases and J shed 2 bases, with 12 bases lying between them. The CDR3 runs to 15 residues. Germline lookup yields CDR1 LGHNA and CDR2 YSLEER.

The chain combines TRBV19 with TRBJ1-1, with 7 bases identical to TRBD1. The junction had 7 bases not matched to a gene; V was cut back by 7 bases and J by 5 bases. The V gene's germline CDR1 is LNHDA and CDR2 SQIVND (reference sequence). The CDR3 totals 13 residues. CDR3 bases: TGTGCCAGTACTACAGGGGTGGGAACTGAAGCTTTCTTT. Translating gives CASTTGVGTEAFF.

The chain couples TRBV7-2 to TRBJ2-5, with 7 bases that match TRBD1. J was trimmed by 5 bases and V by 3 bases; bases with no gene match: 9. In germline, CDR1 is SGHTA, CDR2 FQGNSA. This CDR3 comprises 15 residues. DNA of the CDR3: TGTGCCAGCAGCTTCAGGGACAGCGTGTTTGAGACCCAGTACTTC. Amino acid sequence: CASSFRDSVFETQYF. The complete variable domain, with remaining parts taken from reference TRBV7-2 and TRBJ2-5, reads GAGVSQSPSNKVTEKGKDVELRCDPISGHTALYWYRQSLGQGLEFLIYFQGNSAPDKSGLPSDRFSAERTGGSVSTLTIQRTQQEDSAVYLCASSFRDSVFETQYFGPGTRLLVL.

J is TRBJ1-1 and V is TRBV4-3; 9 nucleotides agree with TRBD1. This CDR3 has 18 amino acids. After removal of 0 bases from V and 0 bases from J, the junction contained 8 bases not matched to a gene. From germline, CDR1 is LGHNA and CDR2 YSLEER. The CDR3 loop reads CASSQDLFGTGLNTEAFF. CDR3 bases: TGCGCCAGCAGCCAAGACCTCTTCGGGACAGGGCTGAACACTGAAGCTTTCTTT.

The V gene is TRBV27, the J gene TRBJ1-4; TRBD1 aligns across 7 bases. Germline V lookup: CDR1 MNHEY, CDR2 SMNVEV (reference sequence). The CDR3 loop spans 16 amino acids. The ends lost 6 bases at V and 8 bases at J; junction bases unmatched: 15. This chain's CDR3 is CASSSRMDRSGEKLFF. CDR3 in DNA: TGTGCCAGCAGCTCCAGAATGGACAGGTCTGGGGAAAAACTGTTTTTT. Filled out from reference TRBV27 and TRBJ1-4, the complete variable domain reads EAQVTQNPRYLITVTGKKLTVTCSQNMNHEYMSWYRQDPGLGLRQIYYSMNVEVTDKGDVPEGYKVSRKEKRNFPLILESPSPNQTSLYFCASSSRMDRSGEKLFFGSGTQLSVL.

The table lists this clone with a count of one. V gene TRBV29-1 combines with J gene TRBJ2-5, with 13 positions matching TRBD2. J lost 5 bases, V lost 3 bases, and 6 bases had no gene match. Germline-derived CDR1 and CDR2 are SQVTM and ANQGSEA. The CDR3 spans 15 residues. CDR3 protein: CSVEGTSGIGETQYF. The CDR3 DNA is TGCAGCGTTGAGGGGACTAGCGGGATAGGGGAGACCCAGTACTTC.

The J gene is TRBJ1-1, the V gene TRBV18; D is undetermined. This CDR3 is 15 amino acids long. The V gene's germline CDR1 is KGHSH and CDR2 LQKENI. Trimming removed 4 bases from V and 3 bases from J, with 15 bases in between. CDR3 in amino acids: CASSHDRVSDTEAFF. CDR3 in DNA: TGTGCCAGCTCACATGACCGGGTCTCCGACACTGAAGCTTTCTTT.

The V and J genes are TRBV7-2 and TRBJ2-3; D gene ambiguous. The V and J ends lost 1 base and 0 bases respectively, with 11 bases between them. From germline, CDR1 is SGHTA and CDR2 FQGNSA. The CDR3 runs to 16 residues. CDR3 sequence: CASSLDSTPSTDTQYF. The DNA of the CDR3 is TGTGCCAGCAGCTTAGATAGCACGCCTAGCACAGATACGCAGTATTTT.

This rearrangement joins TRBV6-2 or TRBV6-3 to TRBJ1-1; possible D gene TRBD1, 5 bases. CDR1 and CDR2 from the germline V gene are MNHEY and SVGEGT. Trimming removed 0 bases from V and 4 bases from J, with 12 bases in between. The CDR3 totals 15 residues. CDR3 nucleotide sequence: TGTGCCAGCAGTTACTCTGGAGGGGAGGGCACTGAAGCTTTCTTT. Its protein product is CASSYSGGEGTEAFF.

This clone appeared once. The rearrangement uses TRBV5-6 and TRBJ1-2, with 8 bases identical to TRBD1. V lost 4 bases and J lost 8; bases outside the gene matches: 4. Germline V lookup: CDR1 SGHDT, CDR2 YYEEEE. CDR3 length: 12 residues. In DNA, the CDR3 is TGTGCCAGCAGCGCACAGGGGGGAGGCTACACCTTC. Its translation: CASSAQGGGYTF.

This chain uses TRBV6-5 with TRBJ1-1; the D is unclear. Trimming removed 7 bases at V and 1 base at J, with 10 bases between. Germline CDR1 is MNHEY and CDR2 is SVGAGI. The CDR3 consists of 13 residues. The CDR3 sequence: CASNIFRNTEAFF. The CDR3 DNA is TGTGCCAGCAACATTTTTCGGAACACTGAAGCTTTCTTT.

The chain links TRBV2 to TRBJ2-7; D uncertain. V shed 3 bases and J shed 3 bases, with 12 bases lying between them. This CDR3 has 14 amino acids. The germline gives CDR1 SNHLY, CDR2 FYNNEI. The CDR3 region is CASSDPRIYYEQYF. The CDR3 DNA sequence: TGTGCCAGCAGTGACCCCAGGATCTACTACGAGCAGTACTTC. The variable domain in full, with the rest retrieved from reference TRBV2 and TRBJ2-7, is EPEVTQTPSHQVTQMGQEVILRCVPISNHLYFYWYRQILGQKVEFLVSFYNNEISEKSEIFDDQFSVERPDGSNFTLKIRSTKLEDSAMYFCASSDPRIYYEQYFGPGTRLTVT.

The chain couples TRBV5-5 to TRBJ1-5; 8 bases are a match to TRBD1. Germline V gives CDR1 SGHKS, CDR2 YYEKEE (reference sequence). This CDR3 contains 15 residues. After removal of 4 bases from V and 6 bases from J, the junction contained 9 bases not matched to a gene. CDR3 nucleotide sequence: TGTGCCAGCAGCCCCGAGGACAGGGTAATTCAGCCCCAGCATTTT. This translates into CASSPEDRVIQPQHF.

The rearrangement joins TRBV4-3 to TRBJ1-1, with D tentatively TRBD1 (6 bases). The CDR3 spans 16 residues. Per the germline V gene, CDR1 is LGHNA and CDR2 is YSLEER. Trimming left V 0 bases short and J 3 bases short, with 14 bases between. CDR3 sequence: CASSQDLGTGYTEAFF. The CDR3 DNA reads as TGCGCCAGCAGCCAAGACCTTGGAACAGGGTACACTGAAGCTTTCTTT.

J is TRBJ1-1 and V is TRBV29-1, with D tentatively TRBD1 (5 bases). The CDR3 length is 12 residues. Germline assignment: CDR1 SQVTM and CDR2 ANQGSEA. The V gene lost 4 bases and the J gene lost 1 base, with 7 bases spanning the gap. DNA of the CDR3: TGCAGCGTTGTCAGGGCGAACACTGAAGCTTTCTTT. It is translated as CSVVRANTEAFF.

The table lists this clone with a few counts. This chain links TRBV5-4 with TRBJ2-5; D unclear. Germline lookup yields CDR1 SGHNT and CDR2 YYREEE (reference sequence). V was cut by 0 bases and J by 2 bases, with 11 bases left in between. CDR3 size: 15 residues. The CDR3 loop reads CASSLGRVVQETQYF. The CDR3 coding sequence is TGTGCCAGCAGCTTGGGCCGAGTGGTACAAGAGACCCAGTACTTC.